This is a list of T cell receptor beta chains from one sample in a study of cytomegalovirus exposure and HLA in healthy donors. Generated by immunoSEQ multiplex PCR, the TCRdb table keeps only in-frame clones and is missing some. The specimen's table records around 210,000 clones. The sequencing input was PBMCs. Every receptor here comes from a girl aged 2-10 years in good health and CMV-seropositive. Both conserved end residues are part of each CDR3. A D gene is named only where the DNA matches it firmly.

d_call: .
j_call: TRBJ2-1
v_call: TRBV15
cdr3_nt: TGTGCCACCAGCAGAGACAGGTTGTACAATGAGCAGTTCTTC
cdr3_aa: CATSRDRLYNEQFF

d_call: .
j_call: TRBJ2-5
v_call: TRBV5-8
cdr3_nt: TGTGCCAGCAGCCCCCGCGCCCAAGAGACCCAGTACTTC
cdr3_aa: CASSPRAQETQYF

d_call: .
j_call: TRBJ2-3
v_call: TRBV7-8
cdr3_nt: TGTGCCAGCAGCTTAGCTTCCAGCCCAGGCAGCACAGATACGCAGTATTTT
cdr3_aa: CASSLASSPGSTDTQYF

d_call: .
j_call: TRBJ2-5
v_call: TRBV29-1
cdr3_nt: TGCAGCGCTTATGACAGGCCCCGCGGGTCCCAGTACTTC
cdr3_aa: CSAYDRPRGSQYF

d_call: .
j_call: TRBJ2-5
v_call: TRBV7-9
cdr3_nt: TGTGCCAGCAAGCTCGCGGTCCAAGAGACCCAGTACTTC
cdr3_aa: CASKLAVQETQYF

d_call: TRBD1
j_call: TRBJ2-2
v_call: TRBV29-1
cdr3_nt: TGCAGCGTTGACGGACAGGGGTCCGGGGAGCTGTTTTTT
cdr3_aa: CSVDGQGSGELFF

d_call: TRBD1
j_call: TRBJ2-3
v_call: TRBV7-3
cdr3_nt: TGTGCCAGCAGCAAGGGGGCCACAGATACGCAGTATTTT
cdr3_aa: CASSKGATDTQYF

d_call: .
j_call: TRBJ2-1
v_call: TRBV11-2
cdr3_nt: TGTGCCAGCAGCTTACCCAGGGTCTCCTACAATGAGCAGTTCTTC
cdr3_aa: CASSLPRVSYNEQFF

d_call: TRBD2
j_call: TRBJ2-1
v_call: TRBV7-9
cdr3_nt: TGTGCCAGCAGCTTAGTAAATCGGGGACTAGCGGGAGGGTATAATGAGCAGTTCTTC
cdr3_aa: CASSLVNRGLAGGYNEQFF

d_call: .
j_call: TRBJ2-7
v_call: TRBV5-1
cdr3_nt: TGCGCCAGCAGCTTTAGCGGCATCAACTACGAGCAGTACTTC
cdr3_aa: CASSFSGINYEQYF

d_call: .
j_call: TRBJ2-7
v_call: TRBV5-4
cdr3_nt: TGTGCCAGCAGCTGGGGGAGTCTGGCGGGATTAACCTACGAGCAGTACTTC
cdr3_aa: CASSWGSLAGLTYEQYF

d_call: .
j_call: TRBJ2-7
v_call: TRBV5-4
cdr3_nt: TGTGCCAGCAGCTTGGTCGTGGGGAGATTAGCCGGCTACGAGCAGTACTTC
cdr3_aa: CASSLVVGRLAGYEQYF

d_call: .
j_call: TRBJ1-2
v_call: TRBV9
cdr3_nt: TGTGCCAGCAGCGTAATGCCCGGTGCTAACTATGGCTACACCTTC
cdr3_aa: CASSVMPGANYGYTF

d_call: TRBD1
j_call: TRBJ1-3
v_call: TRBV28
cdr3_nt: TGTGCCAGCAGTTCCAGGGGGTTCGGAAACACCATATATTTT
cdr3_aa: CASSSRGFGNTIYF

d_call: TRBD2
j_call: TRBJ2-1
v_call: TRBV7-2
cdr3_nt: TGTGCCAGCAGCTTTTTAGCGGGGAGTGACAATGAGCAGTTCTTC
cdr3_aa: CASSFLAGSDNEQFF

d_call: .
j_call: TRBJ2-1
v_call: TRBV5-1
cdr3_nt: TGCGCCAGCAGCTCACAGGGTAACTCCTACAATGAGCAGTTCTTC
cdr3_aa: CASSSQGNSYNEQFF

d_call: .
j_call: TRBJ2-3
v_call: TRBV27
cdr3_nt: TGTGCCAGCAGTTTATCGTCCGGGGACACAGATACGCAGTATTTT
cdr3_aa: CASSLSSGDTDTQYF

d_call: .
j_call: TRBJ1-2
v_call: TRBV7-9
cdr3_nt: TGTGCCAGCAGCTGGCCTCCCCATAACTATGGCTACACCTTC
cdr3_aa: CASSWPPHNYGYTF

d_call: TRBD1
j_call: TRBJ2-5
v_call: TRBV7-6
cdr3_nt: TGTGCCAGCACGTCCCCCCCACAGGGGGCCGGTGAGACCCAGTACTTC
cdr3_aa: CASTSPPQGAGETQYF

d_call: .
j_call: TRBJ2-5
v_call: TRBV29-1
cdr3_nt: TGCAGCGCATATGGGGGGGCTCCGACCCTCCAAGAGACCCAGTACTTC
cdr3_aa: CSAYGGAPTLQETQYF

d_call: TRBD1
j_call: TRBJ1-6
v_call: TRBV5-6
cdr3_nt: TGTGCCAGCAGCTTAGGACAGGGGTTGTCTTCACCCCTCCACTTT
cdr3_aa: CASSLGQGLSSPLHF

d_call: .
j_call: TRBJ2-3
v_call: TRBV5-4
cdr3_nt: TGTGCCAGCAGCCTCTTTAGTTCCCAAGATACGCAGTATTTT
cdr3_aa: CASSLFSSQDTQYF

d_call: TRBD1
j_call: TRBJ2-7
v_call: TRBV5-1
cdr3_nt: TGCGCCAGCAGGTTAACAGGGGGCATTGGATACGAGCAGTACTTC
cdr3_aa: CASRLTGGIGYEQYF

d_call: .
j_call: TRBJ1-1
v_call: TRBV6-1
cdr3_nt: TGTGCCAGCAGTTGGGCTACAGGGAATGAAGCTTTCTTT
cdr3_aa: CASSWATGNEAFF

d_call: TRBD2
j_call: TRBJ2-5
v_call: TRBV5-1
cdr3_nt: TGCGCCAGCAGCTTGAGAACTAGCGGGAGTAAGGAGACCCAGTACTTC
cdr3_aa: CASSLRTSGSKETQYF

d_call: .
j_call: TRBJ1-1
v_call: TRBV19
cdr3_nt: TGTGCCAGTAGTGGCTCGGGACACGGATTGAACACTGAAGCTTTCTTT
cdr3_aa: CASSGSGHGLNTEAFF

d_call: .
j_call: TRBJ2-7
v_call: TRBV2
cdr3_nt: TGTGGCAGCGGCGCGGCGGCACCACCCGACTACGAGCAGTACTTC
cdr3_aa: CGSGAAAPPDYEQYF

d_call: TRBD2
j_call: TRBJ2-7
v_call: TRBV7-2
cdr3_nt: TGTGCCAGCAGCTTATCCTCAAGCGGGGCCTACGAGCAGTACTTC
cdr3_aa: CASSLSSSGAYEQYF

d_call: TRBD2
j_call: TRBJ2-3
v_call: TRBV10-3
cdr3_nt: TGTGCCATCAGTGGTCTCCCGGGACTAGCGGGAGACCCAGGAGATACGCAGTATTTT
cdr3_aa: CAISGLPGLAGDPGDTQYF

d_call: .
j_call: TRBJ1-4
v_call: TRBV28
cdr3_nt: TGTGCCAGCTTCGCAGGTGTGGGTGAAAAACTGTTTTTT
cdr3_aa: CASFAGVGEKLFF